The next 15 T cell receptor beta chains were all read from a single sample in a study of regulatory T cells in long-lasting Graves disease. The time point: newly diagnosed GD, antithyroid drugs for less than 3 months. RNA from PBMCs was the source of the TCR library. Construction of TCR beta libraries relied on iRepertoire HTBI primers and on Arm-PCR targeting CDR3 regions. TCRdb re-derived calls from the multiplex PCR reads in MiXCR, one entry per CDR3 protein. Of hundreds of thousands of distinct CDR3 sequences detected, roughly 15% appear once; the ten largest clones hold 12%. The same data also went into a second study, on T cells in Graves' hyperthyroidism and ophthalmopathy.

The sample here was peripheral blood mononuclear cells (PBMCs), taken at new diagnosis, from a patient treated with antithyroid drugs. The receptors shown here come from a young man with Graves disease.

As to this clonotype: This probably arose from a read error, given a far larger clone one base away. The rearrangement links TRBV5-4 to TRBJ2-3; 9 bases line up with TRBD2. With 3 bases clipped from V and 4 bases from J, the junction kept 3 bases outside the gene matches. Germline lookup yields CDR1 SGHNT and CDR2 YYREEE (reference sequence). The CDR3 is 14 amino acids. This CDR3 is CASSSVAGADTQYF. In nucleotides, the CDR3 is TGTGCCAGCAGCTCGGTAGCGGGAGCAGATACGCAGTATTTT.

This clonotype appeared once. A much larger clonotype is one base distant, so this may be a read error. The chain is built from TRBV28 and TRBJ1-4; D may be TRBD1 (6 bases). The germline gives CDR1 MDHEN, CDR2 SYDVKM. This CDR3 contains 16 residues. Here the CDR3 reads CASSERGATTNEKLVF. As DNA, the CDR3 is TGTGCCAGCAGTGAACGGGGGGCGACAACTAATGAAAAACTGGTTTTT.

This clonotype has only a few counts. This sequence joins TRBV27 and TRBJ2-7, with a possible D match to TRBD2 (5 bases). Deletions cut 8 bases from V and 2 bases from J, with 10 bases between. CDR3 length: 12 residues. The germline CDR1 and CDR2 sequences are MNHEY and SMNVEV (reference sequence). The CDR3 DNA follows: TGTGCCAGCGGACTTAATACCTACGAGCAGTACTTC. Protein product: CASGLNTYEQYF.

This clonotype was recorded at least ten times. The CDR3 region has the DNA TGCGCCAGCAGTGAGCGCCCTGCCCGGGAAAAACTGTTTTTT. Protein sequence: CASSERPAREKLFF. The chain carries TRBV10-2 and TRBJ1-4; no clear D. With 2 bases removed from V and 8 bases from J, the gap between germline ends came to 12 bases. The germline CDR1 and CDR2 sequences are WSHSY and SAAADI. The length of the CDR3 is 14 residues.

Only a few counts were recorded for this clonotype. The germline gene is not matched at one end of the junction; a read error may be the cause. This rearrangement joins TRBV5-1 to TRBJ2-7, with a tentative D call TRBD1 (5 bases). The CDR3 is 12 residues long. Looked up from germline, CDR1 is SGHRS and CDR2 is YFSETQ. The CDR3 sequence: CASSLGPLEQYF. DNA of the CDR3: TGTGCCAGCAGCTTGGGGCCGCTCGAGCAGTACTTC.

The V and J genes are TRBV15 and TRBJ2-2; TRBD1 agrees at 8 bases. V shed 0 bases and J 3 bases; nucleotides not matched to a gene: 6. Germline assignment: CDR1 LNHNV and CDR2 YYDKDF (reference sequence). This CDR3 is 17 amino acids long. CDR3 sequence (DNA): TGTGCCACCAGCAGAGATCAGACAGGGGTCGACACCGGGGAGCTGTTTTTT. Translation: CATSRDQTGVDTGELFF. The variable domain in full, completed from reference TRBV15 and TRBJ2-2, reads DAMVIQNPRYQVTQFGKPVTLSCSQTLNHNVMYWYQQKSSQAPKLLFHYYDKDFNNEADTPDNFQSRRPNTSFCFLDIRSPGLGDTAMYLCATSRDQTGVDTGELFFGEGSRLTVL.

This clonotype was detected many times. This chain links TRBV12-3 or TRBV12-4 with TRBJ1-1; D unclear. V lost 2 bases and J 5 bases, leaving 9 bases between the germline ends. The CDR3 spans 13 residues. CDR3 DNA: TGTGCCAGCAGTTTAAGGGCAGCAACTGAAGCTTTCTTT. Protein sequence: CASSLRAATEAFF.

V gene TRBV4-2 combines with J gene TRBJ1-1; D is possibly TRBD1 (5 bases). The CDR3 extends over 15 amino acids. Germline lookup yields CDR1 LGHNA and CDR2 YNFKEQ. V lost 2 bases to trimming and J lost 6 bases, with 16 bases between them. The CDR3 loop is CASSQLKGLRPEAFF. Here the CDR3 DNA reads TGTGCCAGCAGCCAACTTAAGGGGCTAAGACCTGAAGCTTTCTTT.

In this sample, this clonotype turned up many times. The CDR3 sequence: CAIGEAGQREAFF. Written as DNA, the CDR3 is TGTGCCATCGGAGAGGCAGGACAGAGGGAAGCTTTCTTT. This chain joins TRBV6-1 and TRBJ1-1; weak D call: TRBD1 (6 bases). This CDR3 contains 13 residues. V lost 10 bases and J 8 bases, leaving 20 bases between the germline ends. CDR1 is MNHNS, CDR2 SASEGT, per germline.

This chain connects TRBV18 to TRBJ1-1; 9 nucleotides match TRBD1. Germline-derived CDR1 and CDR2 are KGHSH and LQKENI. This CDR3 comprises 14 residues. The J segment lost 3 bases and the V segment lost 4 bases, leaving 3 bases of the junction unmatched. The CDR3 region has the DNA TGTGCCAGCTCACGGGACAGGGCCGACACTGAAGCTTTCTTT. This codes for CASSRDRADTEAFF.

This clonotype was counted only a few times. The chain couples TRBV28 to TRBJ2-2, with TRBD2 matching 12 bases. The CDR3 consists of 15 residues. From germline, CDR1 is MDHEN and CDR2 SYDVKM. V was pared by 6 bases and J by 6 bases, with 5 bases of the junction left unmatched. For the CDR3, the DNA is TGTGCCAGCAGGAAGGGACTAGCGGGTTCCGGGGAGCTGTTTTTT. It codes for CASRKGLAGSGELFF. Variable domain in full (rest from reference TRBV28 and TRBJ2-2): DVKVTQSSRYLVKRTGEKVFLECVQDMDHENMFWYRQDPGLGLRLIYFSYDVKMKEKGDIPEGYSVSREKKERFSLILESASTNQTSMYLCASRKGLAGSGELFFGEGSRLTVL.

In its sample, this clonotype was seen many times. CDR3 DNA sequence: TGTGCCAGCAGCGTAGAACCTAGCCTCACCTACGAGCAGTACTTC. Its translation: CASSVEPSLTYEQYF. V and J are TRBV9 and TRBJ2-7; TRBD2 is a possible D gene (5 bases). The CDR3 loop spans 15 amino acids. V shed 0 bases and J shed 2 bases, with 12 bases lying between them. The germline CDR1 and CDR2 sequences are SGDLS and YYNGEE.

Only a few counts were recorded for this clonotype. The chain combines TRBV7-3 with TRBJ2-6; D remains unclear. Germline V CDR1 and CDR2: SGHTA, FQGTGA. V lost 6 bases and J 1 base, leaving 10 bases between the germline ends. The CDR3 is 15 residues long. CDR3 nucleotides: TGTGCCAGCAGTCGTGACCCATCTGGGGCCAACGTCCTGACTTTC. Encoded protein: CASSRDPSGANVLTF.

This clonotype came up a few times. The chain is built from TRBV5-5 and TRBJ2-7; D is ambiguous. The CDR3 is 13 amino acids. Trimming shortened V by 0 bases and J by 2 bases, and 6 bases separated the two germline ends. Germline values: CDR1 SGHKS, CDR2 YYEKEE (reference sequence). In nucleotides, the CDR3 is TGTGCCAGCAGCTTGGATCTCACCTACGAGCAGTACTTC. Protein product: CASSLDLTYEQYF.

This clonotype was seen repeatedly, ten times or more. This chain connects TRBV11-2 to TRBJ2-7, with 10 bases matching TRBD2. CDR1 and CDR2 from the germline V gene are SGHAT and FQNNGV. The CDR3 is 15 residues long. V lost 1 base, J lost 4 bases, and 4 bases stayed unmatched. This chain's CDR3 is CASSLALAGEYEQYF. CDR3 nucleotides: TGTGCCAGCAGCTTAGCCCTAGCGGGAGAGTACGAGCAGTACTTC.